The clone carrying this T cell receptor beta chain was observed at least ten times. J gave up 4 bases and V 5 bases, and 8 bases lay outside the gene matches. Germline V CDR1 and CDR2: SEHNR, FQNEAQ (reference sequence). This CDR3 spans 15 amino acids. This specimen comes from a study of regulatory T cells in long-lasting Graves disease. About the study: Antithyroid drugs had been given to newly diagnosed Graves' patients for under 3 months.

Arm-PCR of CDR3 regions and iRepertoire HTBI primers were used to build TCR beta libraries. TCRdb independently ran MiXCR on the multiplex PCR reads; one entry per CDR3 protein. Here the sample spans about 330,000 distinct CDR3 sequences, 15% to 20% being singletons. Sample time point: newly diagnosed GD, antithyroid drugs for less than 3 months. PBMC-extracted RNA yielded the TCR library. This sample was shared with a second study, whose subject was T cells in Graves' hyperthyroidism and ophthalmopathy. That work adds: Using 13 V-J features, a model discriminated ophthalmopathy from stable hyperthyroidism.

The sequencing used peripheral blood mononuclear cells (PBMCs), collected at new diagnosis, from a patient treated with antithyroid drugs. The clonotype comes from a woman in her late teens or twenties with Graves disease. V usage is TRBV7-9 and J usage is TRBJ2-5; 9 bases are a match to TRBD2. The CDR3: CASSVSGSGGETQYF. CDR3 DNA: TGTGCCAGCAGCGTTAGCGGGAGCGGGGGAGAGACCCAGTACTTC.